One and the same sample provided the 32 T cell receptor beta chains below, sequenced in a study of tumor and adjacent non-tumor tissue in lung cancer (dated by TCRdb to the late 2010s). RNA was extracted from bulk unsorted tissue and checked for quality with a NanoDrop ND-1000 and an Agilent 2100. The library was made by multiplex PCR. TCRdb records Illumina HiSeq 2500 as the sequencer. TCRbeta libraries were built by three rounds of nested PCR using primers (Table S4), following protocols modified from ARM-PCR. The public sequencing data were trimmed at Q25 with fastp and processed into clonotypes with MiXCR by TCRdb, which kept only in-frame beta chains. Every distinct CDR3 protein forms one entry, paired with its most common genes and DNA. For this sample the table gives some 77,000 distinct CDR3 sequences, of which around two thirds were detected only once. The ten top clones hold approximately 12% of the sample.

The sequenced material came from lung tumor tissue. The receptors stem from a woman between 70 and 85 years old with non-small cell lung cancer.

In the case of this clonotype: A much larger clone is a single base away; this may be a read error. This chain joins TRBV29-1 and TRBJ2-1; D is unclear. This CDR3 has 12 residues. The germline CDR1 and CDR2 sequences are SQVTM and ANQGSEA. The CDR3 DNA reads TGCAACGTTGTCCTCCTCTACAATGAGCAGATCTTC. This sequence encodes CNVVLLYNEQIF.

A word on this clonotype: A read error may explain this, as a much larger clone is one base away. CDR3 sequence: CASSSLTSGTDTWELFF. In DNA, the CDR3 is TGTGCCAGCAGCTCCTTAACTAGTGGTACGGACACCTGGGAGCTGTTTTTT. The rearrangement links TRBV7-9 to TRBJ2-2; possibly TRBD1 or TRBD2 for D (5 bases each). CDR1 is SEHNR, CDR2 FQNEAQ, per germline (reference sequence). There are 17 residues in the CDR3.

This clonotype came up a few times. The DNA of the CDR3 is TGTGCCAGCAGCCTCGAGTCCTACAATGAGCAGTTCTTC. Amino acid sequence: CASSLESYNEQFF. V and J are TRBV7-2 and TRBJ2-1, with D hard to call. This CDR3 contains 13 residues. The V end lost 5 bases, the J end lost 1 base, and 6 bases lay between the germline ends. The germline CDR1 and CDR2 sequences are SGHTA and FQGNSA.

With respect to this clonotype: It may be a read error: a sequence one base away is much more abundant. The V gene is TRBV20-1, the J gene TRBJ2-1; possibly TRBD1 or TRBD2 for D (6 bases each). The CDR3 runs 14 residues. Germline CDR1 reads DFQATT; CDR2 reads SNEGSKA (reference sequence). CDR3 in DNA: TGCAGTGCTCCCCACCTCCTTAGGGGGGATGAGCAGTCCTTC. Its protein product is CSAPHLLRGDEQSF.

This clonotype was seen just once. This likely comes from a read error, as the CDR3 has no conserved phenylalanine or tryptophan at its end. The chain links TRBV4-1 to TRBJ1-6, with no clear D. The V gene lost 3 bases and the J gene lost 5 bases, with 14 bases spanning the gap. The CDR3 spans 16 residues. Per the germline V gene, CDR1 is MGHRA and CDR2 is YSYEKL. The CDR3 sequence: CASSHSIVTDNSPLHL. The CDR3 coding sequence is TGCGCCAGCAGCCATTCCATAGTCACCGATAATTCACCCCTCCACTTA.

This clonotype was seen only a few times. The genes are TRBV30 and TRBJ2-1, with 14 nucleotides matching TRBD2. The V and J ends lost 3 bases and 6 bases, in that order; junction bases with no gene match: 4. This CDR3 comprises 15 residues. Germline loops: CDR1 GTSNPN, CDR2 SVGIG (reference sequence). CDR3 sequence (DNA): TGTGCCTGGAGGGAAGGACTAGCGGGAGGCAATGAGCAGTTCTTC. As protein: CAWREGLAGGNEQFF.

Turning to this clonotype: A much larger clone lies a single base off, so this may be a read error. The gene calls are TRBV29-1 and TRBJ1-5, with D maybe TRBD1 (5 bases). This CDR3 spans 12 amino acids. Germline lookup yields CDR1 SQVTM and CDR2 ANQGSEA. V lost 5 bases and J lost 5, with 10 bases in between. CDR3 region: CSVRTRDQPQHF. CDR3 sequence (DNA): TGCAGCGTTCGGACCAGGGATCAGCCCCAGCATTTT. The whole variable domain, filled in from reference TRBV29-1 and TRBJ1-5, reads SAVISQKPSRDICQRGTSLTIQCQVDSQVTMMFWYRQQPGQSLTLIATANQGSEATYESGFVIDKFPISRPNLTFSTLTVSNMSPEDSSIYLCSVRTRDQPQHFGDGTRLSIL.

A remark on this clonotype: No conserved phenylalanine or tryptophan ends this CDR3, so it is likely a read error. This chain joins TRBV5-1 and TRBJ2-7; 9 bases align to TRBD1. The CDR3 contains 14 residues. Germline-derived CDR1 and CDR2 are SGHRS and YFSETQ. J lost 3 bases, V lost 7 bases, and 8 bases had no gene match. The CDR3 reads CASCPGTGHYEQYI. CDR3 DNA: TGCGCCAGCTGCCCCGGGACAGGGCACTACGAGCAGTACATC.

Of note for this clonotype: At one boundary the junction diverges from the germline segment, which might be a read error. This chain joins TRBV20-1 and TRBJ2-1; no clear D. The germline V gene has CDR1 DFQATT and CDR2 SNEGSKA (reference sequence). This CDR3 spans 17 amino acids. CDR3 DNA: TGCAGTGCTAGAGAGACGGCCTGGACCGCTGGCCCCAATGAGCAGTCCTTC. This translates into CSARETAWTAGPNEQSF.

The CDR3 DNA reads as TGTGTCATCAACTCCAATCCGGGACAGATCGCAACTAATGAAAAACTGTTTTTT. It is translated as CVINSNPGQIATNEKLFF. This rearrangement joins TRBV28 to TRBJ1-4, with TRBD1 matching over 7 bases. This CDR3 region has 18 residues. Per the germline V gene, CDR1 is MDHEN and CDR2 is SYDVKM.

This clonotype has at least ten counts. This chain uses TRBV6-2 or TRBV6-3 with TRBJ2-7, with D maybe TRBD1 (5 bases). Germline CDR1 MNHEY, CDR2 SVGEGT. The CDR3 runs 12 residues. Trimming pared 6 bases from V and 3 bases from J, leaving 9 bases between. CDR3 sequence reads: CASRGRNYEQYF. CDR3 nucleotide sequence: TGTGCCAGCAGGGGGCGGAACTACGAGCAGTACTTC.

With respect to this clonotype: It is likely a read error, because the conserved phenylalanine at the end of the CDR3 is missing. The chain joins TRBV12-3 or TRBV12-4 to TRBJ2-7; D possibly matches TRBD1 or TRBD2 (5 bases each). This CDR3 has 13 amino acids. The CDR3 DNA reads TGTGCCAACAGTTTAATGGGGGCCTACGAGCAGTACCTC. Translated, it gives CANSLMGAYEQYL.

A note on this clonotype: The CDR3 ends on some other residue instead of the conserved phenylalanine or tryptophan, so this is likely a read error. The V call is TRBV11-2, the J call TRBJ2-7, with D maybe TRBD2 (5 bases). Germline CDR1 SGHAT, CDR2 FQNNGV. The V end lost 5 bases, the J end lost 2 bases, and 13 bases lay between the germline ends. This CDR3 is 14 amino acids long. The CDR3 nucleotides are TGTGCCAGCAGCATAGTTAGCGTCGCCTACGAGCAGTACCTC. Translating gives CASSIVSVAYEQYL.

The rearrangement links TRBV4-2 to TRBJ1-4; 8 bases map to TRBD1. Germline V CDR1 and CDR2: LGHNA, YNFKEQ. This CDR3 comprises 15 residues. The ends lost 3 bases at V and 7 bases at J; junction bases unmatched: 7. The CDR3 here is CASSQGDRGSEKLFF. The CDR3 DNA reads as TGTGCCAGCAGCCAGGGAGACAGGGGTTCTGAAAAACTGTTTTTT.

The chain is built from TRBV16 and TRBJ1-5; perhaps TRBD1 as D (5 bases). Germline V gene sequence: CDR1 KGHSY, CDR2 FQNENV. The CDR3 length is 16 residues. Trimming took 2 bases from V and 4 from J, leaving 15 bases between them. The CDR3 coding sequence is TGTGCCAGCAGCCAAGTCCTTTGGGGGACTAATCAGCCCCAGCATTTT. Protein sequence: CASSQVLWGTNQPQHF. The full variable domain, completed using reference TRBV16 and TRBJ1-5, is GEEVAQTPKHLVRGEGQKAKLYCAPIKGHSYVFWYQQVLKNEFKFLISFQNENVFDETGMPKERFSAKCLPNSPCSLEIQATKLEDSAVYFCASSQVLWGTNQPQHFGDGTRLSIL.

This clonotype came up many times. This chain links TRBV20-1 with TRBJ2-1; D possibly corresponds to TRBD2 (5 bases). Germline V CDR1 and CDR2: DFQATT, SNEGSKA (reference sequence). V shed 5 bases and J shed 6 bases, with 8 bases lying between them. The CDR3 has 11 amino acids. CDR3 DNA sequence: TGCAGTGCTCTCGGGATCAATGAGCAGTTCTTC. Its translation is CSALGINEQFF.

With respect to this clonotype: A much larger clone is a single base away; this may be a read error. The chain uses TRBV28 and TRBJ2-2, with D perhaps TRBD2 (6 bases). Per the germline V gene, CDR1 is MDHEN and CDR2 is SYDVKM. This CDR3 has 15 residues. V lost 6 bases to trimming and J lost 7 bases, with 18 bases between them. The CDR3 sequence: CASRPSERAHGELFF. The CDR3, as DNA: TGTGCCAGCAGACCTAGCGAGAGGGCTCACGGGGAGCTGTTTTTT.

Of note for this clonotype: It is likely a read error, because the conserved phenylalanine at the end of the CDR3 is missing. The genes are TRBV4-1 and TRBJ1-1; D gene ambiguous. There are 14 residues in the CDR3. V was cut by 3 bases and J by 3 bases, with 11 bases left in between. CDR1 is MGHRA, CDR2 YSYEKL, per germline. The CDR3 DNA is TGCGCCAGCAGCCACCGAACAGAGGACACTGAAGCTTTCATT. Amino acids: CASSHRTEDTEAFI.

This clonotype was picked up a small number of times. A much more abundant neighbour one base away suggests this may be a read error. The chain is built from TRBV12-3 or TRBV12-4 and TRBJ2-7, with 10 bases lining up with TRBD1. The V and J ends lost 10 bases and 4 bases, in that order; junction bases with no gene match: 13. CDR3 length equals 15 residues. This CDR3 is CANRNTGTGDYEQYF. The CDR3 nucleotides read TGTGCCAACAGGAACACCGGGACAGGGGATTACGAGCAGTACTTC.

Points on this clonotype: Its ends do not fully match the called genes, so a read error is possible. This rearrangement joins TRBV7-9 to TRBJ1-1; D is unclear. Germline CDR1 is SEHNR and CDR2 is FQNEAQ (reference sequence). This CDR3 is built from 11 residues. The CDR3 reads CASNPWTVAFF. CDR3 DNA sequence: TGTGCCAGCAACCCGTGGACTGTAGCTTTCTTT.

Worth noting for this clonotype: No conserved phenylalanine or tryptophan is present at the end of the CDR3, so a read error is the likely explanation. This sequence joins TRBV12-5 and TRBJ2-5; D ambiguous. Germline lookup yields CDR1 LGHNT and CDR2 FRNRAP. The CDR3 contains 16 residues. This CDR3 is CASSLYPGTSQETQYL. In nucleotides, the CDR3 is TGTGCTAGTAGTTTGTATCCAGGTACCTCGCAAGAGACCCAGTACTTA.

Many counts were recorded for this clonotype. This chain uses TRBV12-3 or TRBV12-4 with TRBJ2-7; 8 bases match TRBD1. V dropped 4 bases and J dropped 2; count of bases not matched to a gene: 4. The CDR3 totals 14 residues. In DNA form, the CDR3 reads TGTGCCAGCAGTTCCCGGACAGGGACCTACGAGCAGTACTTC. Translation gives CASSSRTGTYEQYF.

This clonotype was observed a handful of times. A much larger clone lies one base from this, so it may be a read error. The chain recombines TRBV4-2 with TRBJ1-1; D gene uncertain. The germline CDR1 and CDR2 sequences are LGHNA and YNFKEQ. This CDR3 region has 14 residues. Trimming took 2 bases from V and 2 from J, leaving 9 bases between them. CDR3 amino acids: CASSQRYGNTEAFF. CDR3 sequence (DNA): TGTGCCAGCAGCCAACGATACGGAAACACTGAAGCTTTCTTT.

This clonotype has only a few counts. A read error is likely, as this CDR3 ends without the conserved phenylalanine or tryptophan. The CDR3 spells CASSRPTGVEQYY. The CDR3 DNA reads as TGTGCCAGCAGTCGACCAACGGGAGTCGAGCAGTACTAC. The chain has TRBV6-2 or TRBV6-3 and TRBJ2-7; maybe TRBD2 (6 bases). The CDR3 runs to 13 residues. Germline CDR1 MNHEY, CDR2 SVGEGT. Trimming shortened V by 5 bases and J by 6 bases, and 14 bases separated the two germline ends.

To note about this clonotype: With a much larger clone just one base away, this may be a read error. V usage is TRBV28 and J usage is TRBJ1-1, with TRBD1 identical over 9 bases. CDR3 length: 15 amino acids. The germline CDR1 and CDR2 sequences are MDHEN and SYDVKM. The CDR3 bases are TGTGCCAGCAGTTTAACAGGGGGCGTGAACTCTGAAGCTTTCTTT. Translation gives CASSLTGGVNSEAFF.

There are a few counts of this clonotype. A much more abundant neighbour one base away suggests this may be a read error. The chain uses TRBV6-1 and TRBJ1-4, with D maybe TRBD1 (5 bases). The CDR3 loop spans 15 amino acids. Germline V gene data show CDR1 as MNHNS and CDR2 as SASEGT. CDR3 in DNA: TGTGTCAGCAGGGACGGATCAGCAACTAATGAAAAACCGTTTTTT. Its translation is CVSRDGSATNEKPFF.

This clonotype was observed at least ten times. V gene TRBV6-5 combines with J gene TRBJ2-3; TRBD2 might be the D (6 bases). From germline, CDR1 is MNHEY and CDR2 SVGAGI. The length of the CDR3 is 13 residues. Between the trimmed V and J ends, which lost 8 bases and 2 bases, there was a span of 11 bases. Here the CDR3 DNA reads TGTGCCAGCGCCCGACTAGACACAGATACGCAGTATTTT. The encoded protein is CASARLDTDTQYF.

About this clonotype itself: A much more abundant neighbour one base away suggests this may be a read error. V is TRBV5-1 and J is TRBJ2-7; D is possibly TRBD1 or TRBD2 (6 bases each). The CDR3 consists of 14 residues. The germline V gene encodes CDR1 SGHRS and CDR2 YFSETQ. CDR3 region: CASSRGLATYEHYF. The DNA of the CDR3 is TGCGCCAGCAGCCGGGGGCTAGCTACCTACGAGCACTACTTC.

About this clonotype: A much larger clonotype is one base distant, so this may be a read error. V is TRBV7-8 and J is TRBJ1-1; D call uncertain. This CDR3 region has 16 residues. Deletions cut 6 bases from V and 4 bases from J, with 21 bases between. From germline, CDR1 is SGHVS and CDR2 FQNEAQ. The CDR3 reads CASSPTWRLFGTEAFF. The DNA for the CDR3 is TGTGCCAGCAGTCCGACCTGGAGGCTTTTTGGCACTGAAGCTTTCTTT.

The chain couples TRBV20-1 to TRBJ2-1; 8 bases fit TRBD2. V dropped 0 bases and J dropped 11; count of bases not matched to a gene: 9. The CDR3 is 14 residues long. In germline, CDR1 is DFQATT, CDR2 SNEGSKA (reference sequence). CDR3 amino acids: CSARDETSVYKQFF. For the CDR3, the DNA is TGCAGTGCTAGAGATGAGACTAGCGTCTATAAGCAGTTCTTC.

A note on this clonotype: The CDR3 end shows no conserved phenylalanine or tryptophan, and so a read error is likely. The limits of the CDR3 on the DNA are not certain, so only TCRdb's listed CDR3 is given. The rearrangement joins TRBV7-9 to TRBJ2-2; the table calls TRBD2, which could not be checked here. Termini included, the CDR3 measures 17 amino acids. From germline, CDR1 is SEHNR and CDR2 FQNEAQ (reference sequence). The CDR3 spells CASSGTTSGSVTGEPFL.

This clonotype came up many times. The chain carries TRBV12-3 or TRBV12-4 and TRBJ2-2; 8 bases agree with TRBD2. The CDR3 is 16 residues long. V was pared by 6 bases and J by 0 bases, with 6 bases of the junction left unmatched. CDR3 sequence: CASSRLASSNTGELFF. CDR3 bases: TGTGCCAGCAGCCGACTAGCGTCCTCGAACACCGGGGAGCTGTTTTTT.